This T cell receptor beta chain was identified during a study of early T cells in non-severe SARS-CoV-2 infection. Study-level results: VDJdb matches were skewed toward anti-spike CD8 T cell responses.

On this clonotype itself: The antigen is unknown.

TCRdb re-called the 5' RACE reads through MiXCR, storing one row per CDR3 protein. The table lists approximately 81,000 distinct CDR3 sequences, approximately 13% of them singletons. The receptor was isolated from an adult who was a healthcare worker with PCR-confirmed SARS-CoV-2 infection or an uninfected control (not recorded which). The specimen sequenced was whole blood.

Written as DNA, the CDR3 is TGCAGCGTTGAATGGGCGGGAGGGACCTTCTACAATGAGCAGTTCTTC. Translating gives CSVEWAGGTFYNEQFF. The chain employs TRBV29-1 and TRBJ2-1; 9 bases fit TRBD2. V lost 2 bases and J lost 3; bases outside the gene matches: 8. This CDR3 spans 16 amino acids. In germline, CDR1 is SQVTM, CDR2 ANQGSEA.